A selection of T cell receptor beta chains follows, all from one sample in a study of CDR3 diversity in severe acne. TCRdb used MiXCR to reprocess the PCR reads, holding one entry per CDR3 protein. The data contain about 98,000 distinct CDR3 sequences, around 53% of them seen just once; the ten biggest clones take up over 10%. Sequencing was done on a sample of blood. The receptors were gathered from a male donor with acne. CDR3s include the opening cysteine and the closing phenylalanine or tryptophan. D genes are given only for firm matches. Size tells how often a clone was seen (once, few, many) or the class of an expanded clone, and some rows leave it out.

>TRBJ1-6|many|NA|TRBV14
TGTGCCAGCGGTCAGCCTAATTCACCCCTCCACTTT
CASGQPNSPLHF
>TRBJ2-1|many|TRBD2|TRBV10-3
TGTGCCATCCGGAGACAGCTAGCGGGTAACAATGAGCAGTTCTTC
CAIRRQLAGNNEQFF
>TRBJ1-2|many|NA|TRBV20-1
TGCAGTGCTGAGCAGGGTTTATGGGGCTACACCTTC
CSAEQGLWGYTF
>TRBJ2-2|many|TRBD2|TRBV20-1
TGCAGTGCTAAAGACCCCGGGACTAGCGGGAACACCGGGGAGCTGTTTTTT
CSAKDPGTSGNTGELFF
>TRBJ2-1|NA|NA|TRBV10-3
TGTGCCAGCCAACAGGGAGACCAGCACAATGAGCAGTTCTTC
CASQQGDQHNEQFF
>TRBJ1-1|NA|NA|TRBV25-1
TGTGCCAGCAGTAAATGGGCAGGGGTTGACACTGAAGCTTTCTTT
CASSKWAGVDTEAFF
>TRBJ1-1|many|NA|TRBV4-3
TGCGCCAGCAGCCAGGGCGGACAAAGGAGGGCCACTGAAGCTTTCTTT
CASSQGGQRRATEAFF
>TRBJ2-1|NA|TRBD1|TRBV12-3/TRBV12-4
TGTGCCAGCAGTCCGCGAACCGGGACAGGATCCTACGATGAGCAGTTCTTC
CASSPRTGTGSYDEQFF
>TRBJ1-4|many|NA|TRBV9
TGTGCCAGCAGCGTAGAGGCGGGGGGACCGGAAAAACTGTTTTTT
CASSVEAGGPEKLFF
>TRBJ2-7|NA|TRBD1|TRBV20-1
TGCAGTGAGACGGGACAGGGGGCCCCCTACGAGCAGTACTTC
CSETGQGAPYEQYF
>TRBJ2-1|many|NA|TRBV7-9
TGTGCCAGCAGCTTCGGACTATTACCAGGGCCCGATGAGCAGTTCTTC
CASSFGLLPGPDEQFF
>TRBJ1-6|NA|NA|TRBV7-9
TGTGCCAGCAGTCAGGAGGGGGGGCTAACAGATTCACCCCTCCACTTT
CASSQEGGLTDSPLHF
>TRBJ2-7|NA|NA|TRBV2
TGTGCCAGCAGTTCGATATACGAGCAGTACTTC
CASSSIYEQYF
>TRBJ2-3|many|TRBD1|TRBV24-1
TGTGCCACCAGTGATCCCGGGACAGGGTGGGGAGATACGCAGTATTTT
CATSDPGTGWGDTQYF
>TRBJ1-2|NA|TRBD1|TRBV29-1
TGCAGCGTTGATCTGGGACAGGGGTACTATGGCTACACCTTC
CSVDLGQGYYGYTF
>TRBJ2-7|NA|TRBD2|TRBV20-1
TGCAGTGCCCCGGGACTAGCGGGAGTCGACGAGCAGTACTTC
CSAPGLAGVDEQYF
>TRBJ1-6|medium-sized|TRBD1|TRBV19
TGTGCCAGTAGTAAAAGACGGGACAGGGGAACAAGTTCACCCCTCCACTTT
CASSKRRDRGTSSPLHF
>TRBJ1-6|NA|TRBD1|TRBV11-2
TGTGCCATCACTGGGACAGATAATTCACCCCTCCACTTT
CAITGTDNSPLHF
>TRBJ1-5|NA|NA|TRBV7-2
TGTGCCAGCAGCTCCACGGACAGCTACAATCAGCCCCAGCATTTT
CASSSTDSYNQPQHF
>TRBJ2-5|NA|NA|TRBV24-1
TGTGCCACCAGTGATTTTCGTACCACGGGGACCCAGTACTTC
CATSDFRTTGTQYF
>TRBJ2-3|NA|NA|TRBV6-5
TGTGCCAGCAGTTACTCGGGGGCATACACAGATACGCAGTATTTT
CASSYSGAYTDTQYF
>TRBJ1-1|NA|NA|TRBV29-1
TGCAGCGGAACTGGGCGCGCTGAAGCTTTCTTT
CSGTGRAEAFF
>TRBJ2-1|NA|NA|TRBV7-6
TGTGCCAGCAGCTTAGGGACGGACGAGCAGTTCTTC
CASSLGTDEQFF
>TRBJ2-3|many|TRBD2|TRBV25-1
TGTGCCAGCAGTGAATGGGGCGGGAGGGCCTCAGATACGCAGTATTTT
CASSEWGGRASDTQYF
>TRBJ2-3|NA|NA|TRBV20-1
NA
CSASIAGWASGATDTQYF
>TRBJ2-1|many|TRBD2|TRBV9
TGTGCCAGCAGCCTAACGACCGGGACTAGCGGGGCCAATGAGCAGTTCTTC
CASSLTTGTSGANEQFF
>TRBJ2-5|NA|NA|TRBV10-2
TGCGCCAGCAGTGAGTCCGGAGACCAGTACTTC
CASSESGDQYF
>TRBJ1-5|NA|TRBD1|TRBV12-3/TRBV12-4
TGTGCCAGCAGTTTCGGGACAGGGAACAATCAGCCCCAGCATTTT
CASSFGTGNNQPQHF
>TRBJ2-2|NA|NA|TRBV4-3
TGCGCCAGCAGCCCACGGAGGAGTTGGACCGGGGAGCTGTTTTTT
CASSPRRSWTGELFF
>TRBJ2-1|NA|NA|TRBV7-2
TGTGCCAGCAGCTTAGTGTCCAGGGGCTACAATGAGCAGTTCTTC
CASSLVSRGYNEQFF
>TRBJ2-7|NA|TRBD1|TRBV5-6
TGTGCCAGCAGCGGGCTTGGGACAGGGTCCTACGAGCAGTACTTC
CASSGLGTGSYEQYF
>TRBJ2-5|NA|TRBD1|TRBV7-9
TGTGCCAGCAGCATCAGAAGGGGGACAGGGTACCAAGAGACCCAGTACTTC
CASSIRRGTGYQETQYF
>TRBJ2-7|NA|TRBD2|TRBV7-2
TGTGCCAGCAGCTTGTGGACTAGCGCGGAGCAAGGGCAGTACTTC
CASSLWTSAEQGQYF
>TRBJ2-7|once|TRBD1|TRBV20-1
TGCAGTGCTAGAGGGTCGGGACAGGGGGCCGCCCCAGCCTACGAGCAGTACTTC
CSARGSGQGAAPAYEQYF
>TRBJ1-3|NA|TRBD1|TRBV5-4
TGTGCCAGCAGCGTAGACAGGGGCTACTCTGGAAACACCATATATTTT
CASSVDRGYSGNTIYF
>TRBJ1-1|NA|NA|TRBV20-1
TGCAGTGCTAGAGGCGGGGCAGGGTCCACTGAAGCCTTCTTT
CSARGGAGSTEAFF
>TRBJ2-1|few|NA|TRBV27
TGTGCCAGCAGTCCACGACAAGTCTACAATGAGCAGTTCTTC
CASSPRQVYNEQFF
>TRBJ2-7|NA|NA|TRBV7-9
TGTGCCAGCAGTGTGGACGTCTACGAGCAGTACTTC
CASSVDVYEQYF
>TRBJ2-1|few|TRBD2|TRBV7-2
TGTGCCAGCAGCGAACTAGCGGGAGGACATGAGCAGTTCTTC
CASSELAGGHEQFF
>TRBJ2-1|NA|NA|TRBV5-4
TGTGCCAGCAGCTGGGGGTCAGGAACGAATGAGCAGTTCTTC
CASSWGSGTNEQFF
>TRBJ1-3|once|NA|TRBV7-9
TGTGCCAGCAGCCCCGACCGTGGAAACACCATATATTTT
CASSPDRGNTIYF
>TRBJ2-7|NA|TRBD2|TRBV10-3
TGTGCCAGCACCCCAAGGCTAGCGGGAGGGCCTGGCGAGCAGTACTTC
CASTPRLAGGPGEQYF
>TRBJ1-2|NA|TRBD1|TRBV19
TGTGCCAGTAGTATAGGTACAGGGGTCAGATATGGCTACACCTTC
CASSIGTGVRYGYTF
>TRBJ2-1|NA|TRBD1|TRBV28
TGTGCCAGCAGTCCTGGACAGGGAGGCTACAATGAGCAGTTCTTC
CASSPGQGGYNEQFF
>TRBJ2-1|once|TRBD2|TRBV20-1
TGCAGTGCCACGACTAGCGGGACCTTCCAGTTCTTC
CSATTSGTFQFF
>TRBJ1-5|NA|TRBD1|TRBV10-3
TGTGCCAGCAGTTACACCGGACAGGTGAATCAGCCCCAGCATTTT
CASSYTGQVNQPQHF
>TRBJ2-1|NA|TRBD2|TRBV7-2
TGTGCCAGCAGCCCCGCTTCACTAGCGGGAGGCTACAATGAGCAGTTCTTC
CASSPASLAGGYNEQFF
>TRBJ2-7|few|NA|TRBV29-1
TGCAGCGTCGAATCTGGCGGGGTGTCCTACGAGCAGTACTTC
CSVESGGVSYEQYF
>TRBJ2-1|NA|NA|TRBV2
TGTGCCAGCAGTGGGGGGGGGGGCGGTAGCCACGAGCAGTTCTTC
CASSGGGGGSHEQFF
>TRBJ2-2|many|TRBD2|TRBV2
TGTGCCAGCAGTTATAGCGGGAGTGCCGGGGAGCTGTTTTTT
CASSYSGSAGELFF
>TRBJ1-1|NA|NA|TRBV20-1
TGCAGTGCTAGAGACAGGGCCCCTGAAGCTTTCTTT
CSARDRAPEAFF
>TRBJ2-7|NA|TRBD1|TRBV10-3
TGTGCCGCAGCAGGGGGCGTTACGCTCCCTGAGCAGTACTTC
CAAAGGVTLPEQYF
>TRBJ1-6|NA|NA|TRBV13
TGTGCCAGCAGACCCGGTTGGGAAGGCTTGGAGTCTAATTCACCCCTCCACTTT
CASRPGWEGLESNSPLHF
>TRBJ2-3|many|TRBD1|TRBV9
TGTGCCAGCAGCCTTTGGACAGGTGATACGCAGTATTTT
CASSLWTGDTQYF
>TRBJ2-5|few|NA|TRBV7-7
TGTGCTAGCAGCTTAGGAGGGGGCGAGTACCAAGAGACCCAGTACTTC
CASSLGGGEYQETQYF
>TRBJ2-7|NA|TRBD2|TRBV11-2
TGTGCCAGCAGCCTGACTAGCGGGAGGGCCGAGCAGTACTTC
CASSLTSGRAEQYF
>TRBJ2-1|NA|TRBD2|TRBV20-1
TGCAGTGCCATCCCGGGACTAGCGGGAGGAGACAATGAGCAGTTCTTC
CSAIPGLAGGDNEQFF
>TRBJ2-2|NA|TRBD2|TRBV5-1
TGCGCCAACGGCTGGGGGACTAGCGGATACACCGGGGAGCTGTTTTTT
CANGWGTSGYTGELFF